The present T cell receptor beta chain was sequenced within a study of shared clonotypes between healthy human individuals. This clone was detected a few times. The table came from immunoSEQ multiplex PCR; TCRdb's copy has only in-frame clones and leaves some out. The table has fewer than 500,000 clones, roughly 85% seen once. V was cut by 0 bases and J by 5 bases, with 5 bases left in between. This CDR3 comprises 13 residues. Germline V gene data show CDR1 as SGDLS and CDR2 as YYNGEE. The rearrangement links TRBV9 to TRBJ1-4, with unresolved D. This receptor was identified in a woman aged 40 to 49 in good health. Some clones in this sample may be carry-over from other donors' samples. The sample taken for sequencing was PBMCs. In DNA form, the CDR3 reads TGTGCCAGCAGCGTAGGTCCAAATGAAAAACTGTTTTTT. It is translated as CASSVGPNEKLFF.